This TCR beta chain came from a study of blood T cell repertoires in COVID-19. Study context: Donors in the United States, Italy and Spain gave samples during acute or convalescent COVID-19.

The germline V gene has CDR1 LNHDA and CDR2 SQIVND (reference sequence). This CDR3 has 17 amino acids. Trimming took 6 bases from V and 0 from J, leaving 20 bases between them. Original data processing: Estimation of nucleated cell counts was performed using reference gene primer amplification. Method: immunoSEQ multiplex PCR; TCRdb's copy keeps in-frame clones and lacks some. V and J calls and clone size are as listed in that table; D and trimming were resolved from the DNA. The top ten hold 2.5% to 3.5% of the sample, which has under 300,000 clones, 88% seen once. Participants came from 24 US areas, aged about 18 to 100 years. All recovered Cohort 3 donors got two negative PCRs, got clearance, or saw symptom resolution.

Sequencing was done on a sample of PBMCs or T cells enriched from blood (not recorded which). This clonotype originated in a woman in her forties or fifties who had recovered from COVID-19. The gene calls are TRBV19 and TRBJ1-1; weak D call: TRBD1 (5 bases). The CDR3 loop reads CASSSRQSVGMNTEAFF. In DNA, the CDR3 is TGTGCCAGTAGCTCCAGACAGAGTGTGGGAATGAACACTGAAGCTTTCTTT.